This T cell receptor beta chain was recovered during a study of T cell responses to AZD1222 COVID-19 vaccine. Overall study results and limits: Distributed over spike, vaccine-associated CD4 TCRs predominated at 160-218 and 743-854. Clonal diversity was possibly underestimated, and white British individuals and females predominated among donors. Repertoire samples came only from after the peak T cell response.

This clone was picked up a small number of times. Its antigen is currently unknown. Germline V gives CDR1 SEHNR, CDR2 FQNEAQ (reference sequence). The CDR3 has 14 amino acids. After removal of 4 bases from V and 6 bases from J, the junction contained 4 bases not matched to a gene. Profiling relied on immunoSEQ multiplex PCR, and the TCRdb table lists in-frame clones only, not all of them. The table has roughly 110,000 clones, about nine tenths seen once. This TCR was recovered from an adult in good health. Sequenced here: peripheral blood, sampled on day 0 of AZD1222 vaccination. The V call is TRBV7-9, the J call TRBJ2-2; the match to TRBD1 covers 8 bases. CDR3 in amino acids: CASSSRQGSGELFF. In nucleotides, the CDR3 is TGTGCCAGCAGCTCGAGACAGGGGTCCGGGGAGCTGTTTTTT.